This T cell receptor (beta chain) is drawn from a study of blood T cell repertoires in COVID-19. Overall study: Acute and convalescent COVID-19 samples came from the United States, Italy and Spain. PBMCs, B-cell-depleted T cells, or T cells were the source of the cDNA or gDNA that made up the material.

As originally analysed: Nucleated cell number was recorded as an estimate derived from reference gene primer amplification. Only in-frame clones appear in the TCRdb table, and some are missing; sequencing was by immunoSEQ multiplex PCR. That table furnishes V, J and clone size, whereas the DNA furnished D and trimming. This table has roughly 110,000 clones, roughly four fifths appearing once. This clone was counted between two and nine times. CDR1 and CDR2 (germline): SNHLY, FYNNEI. The V end was cut by 5 bases, the J end by 7 bases, with 12 bases between. This CDR3 contains 13 residues. The sequence derives from a man between 65 and 80 years old with acute or convalescent COVID-19. V usage is TRBV2 and J usage is TRBJ1-5; D is perhaps TRBD1 (6 bases). Input material: peripheral blood. The CDR3 loop reads CASSTGSVQPQHF. CDR3 sequence (DNA): TGTGCCAGCAGTACAGGGTCAGTACAGCCCCAGCATTTT.